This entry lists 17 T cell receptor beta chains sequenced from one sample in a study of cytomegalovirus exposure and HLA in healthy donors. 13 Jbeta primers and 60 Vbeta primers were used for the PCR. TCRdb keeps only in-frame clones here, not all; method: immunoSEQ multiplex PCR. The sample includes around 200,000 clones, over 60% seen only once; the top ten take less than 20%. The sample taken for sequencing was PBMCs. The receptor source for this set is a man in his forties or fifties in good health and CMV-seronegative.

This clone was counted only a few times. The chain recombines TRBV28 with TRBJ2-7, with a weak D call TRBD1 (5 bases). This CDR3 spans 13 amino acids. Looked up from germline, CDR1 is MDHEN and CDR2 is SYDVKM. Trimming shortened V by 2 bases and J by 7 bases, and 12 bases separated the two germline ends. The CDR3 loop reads CASSLTPDREQYF. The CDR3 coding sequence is TGTGCCAGCAGTTTAACGCCCGACAGAGAGCAGTACTTC. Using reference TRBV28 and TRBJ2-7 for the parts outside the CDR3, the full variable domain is DVKVTQSSRYLVKRTGEKVFLECVQDMDHENMFWYRQDPGLGLRLIYFSYDVKMKEKGDIPEGYSVSREKKERFSLILESASTNQTSMYLCASSLTPDREQYFGPGTRLTVT.

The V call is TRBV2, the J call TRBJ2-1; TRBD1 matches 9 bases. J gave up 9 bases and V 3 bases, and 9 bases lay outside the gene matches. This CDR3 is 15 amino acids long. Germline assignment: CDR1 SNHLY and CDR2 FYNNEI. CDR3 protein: CASSERGQGYGEQFF. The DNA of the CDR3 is TGTGCCAGCAGTGAGCGGGGACAGGGATATGGTGAGCAGTTCTTC.

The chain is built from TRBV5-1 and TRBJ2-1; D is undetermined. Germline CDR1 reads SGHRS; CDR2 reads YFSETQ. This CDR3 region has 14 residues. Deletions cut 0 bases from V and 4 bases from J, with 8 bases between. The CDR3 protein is CASSLDVEYNEQFF. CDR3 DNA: TGCGCCAGCAGCTTGGACGTGGAGTACAATGAGCAGTTCTTC.

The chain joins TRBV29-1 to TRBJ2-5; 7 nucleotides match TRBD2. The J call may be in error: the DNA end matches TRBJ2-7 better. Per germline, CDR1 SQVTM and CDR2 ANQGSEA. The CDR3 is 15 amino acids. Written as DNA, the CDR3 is TGCAGCGTTGTAGCGGGCAGAAGGAGCTCCTACGAGCAGTACTTC. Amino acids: CSVVAGRRSSYEQYF.

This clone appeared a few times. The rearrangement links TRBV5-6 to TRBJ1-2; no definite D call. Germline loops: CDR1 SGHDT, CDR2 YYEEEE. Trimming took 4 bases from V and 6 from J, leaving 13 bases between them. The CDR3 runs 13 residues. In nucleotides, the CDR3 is TGTGCCAGCAGCGCTGACAATTGGGATGGCTACACCTTC. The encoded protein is CASSADNWDGYTF.

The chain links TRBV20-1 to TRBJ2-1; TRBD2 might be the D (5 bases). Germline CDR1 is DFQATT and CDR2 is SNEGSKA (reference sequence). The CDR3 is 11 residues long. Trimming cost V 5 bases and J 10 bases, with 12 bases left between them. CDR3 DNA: TGCAGTGCTGGAGCCTCGGGAGAGCAGTTCTTC. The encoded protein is CSAGASGEQFF.

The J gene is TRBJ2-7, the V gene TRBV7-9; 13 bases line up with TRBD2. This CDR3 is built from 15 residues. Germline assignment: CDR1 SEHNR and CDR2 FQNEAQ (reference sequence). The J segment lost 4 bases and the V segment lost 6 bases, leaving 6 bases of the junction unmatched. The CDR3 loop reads CASSPGLAGVYEQYF. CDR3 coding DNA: TGTGCCAGCAGTCCCGGACTAGCGGGGGTTTACGAGCAGTACTTC.

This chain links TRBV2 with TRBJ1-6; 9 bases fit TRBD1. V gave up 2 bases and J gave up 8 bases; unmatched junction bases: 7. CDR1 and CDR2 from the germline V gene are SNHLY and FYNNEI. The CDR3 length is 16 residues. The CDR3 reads CASSENTGGKDSPLHF. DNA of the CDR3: TGTGCCAGCAGTGAAAATACAGGGGGCAAGGATTCACCCCTCCACTTT.

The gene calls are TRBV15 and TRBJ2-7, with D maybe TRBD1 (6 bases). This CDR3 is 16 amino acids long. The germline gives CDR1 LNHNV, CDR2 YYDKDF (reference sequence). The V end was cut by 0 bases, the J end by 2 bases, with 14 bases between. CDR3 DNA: TGTGCCACCAGCAGAGAGGAACAGGGAGTGACCTACGAGCAGTACTTC. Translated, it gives CATSREEQGVTYEQYF.

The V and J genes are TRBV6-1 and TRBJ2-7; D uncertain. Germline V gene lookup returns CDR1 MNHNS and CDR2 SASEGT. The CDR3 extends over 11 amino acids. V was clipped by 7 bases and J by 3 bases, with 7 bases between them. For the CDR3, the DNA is TGTGCCAGCACGAGAAGCTACGAGCAGTACTTC. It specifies CASTRSYEQYF.

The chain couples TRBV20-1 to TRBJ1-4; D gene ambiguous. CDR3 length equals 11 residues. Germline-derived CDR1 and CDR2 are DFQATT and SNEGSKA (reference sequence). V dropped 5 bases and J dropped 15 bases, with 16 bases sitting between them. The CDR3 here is CSAGLDERLFF. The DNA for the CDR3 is TGCAGTGCTGGACTGGACGAGCGGTTGTTTTTT.

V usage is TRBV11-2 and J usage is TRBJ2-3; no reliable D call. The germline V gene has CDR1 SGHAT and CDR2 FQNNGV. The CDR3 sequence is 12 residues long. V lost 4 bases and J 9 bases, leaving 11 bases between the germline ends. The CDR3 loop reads CASSSSEMTQYF. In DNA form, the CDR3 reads TGTGCCAGCAGCTCCTCTGAGATGACGCAGTATTTT.

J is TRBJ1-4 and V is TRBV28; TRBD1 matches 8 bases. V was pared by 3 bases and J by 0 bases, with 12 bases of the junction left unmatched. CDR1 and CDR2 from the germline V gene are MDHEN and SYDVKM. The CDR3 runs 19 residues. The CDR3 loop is CASSFSFGQGQTTNEKLFF. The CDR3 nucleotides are TGTGCCAGCAGTTTCTCATTTGGACAGGGACAGACAACTAATGAAAAACTGTTTTTT.

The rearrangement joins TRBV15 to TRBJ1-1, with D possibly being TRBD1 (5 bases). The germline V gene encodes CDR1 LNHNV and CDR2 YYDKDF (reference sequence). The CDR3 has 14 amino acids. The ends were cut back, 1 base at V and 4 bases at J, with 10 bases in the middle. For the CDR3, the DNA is TGTGCCACCAGCAGAGCGGGGGTTGGCACTGAAGCTTTCTTT. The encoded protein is CATSRAGVGTEAFF.

CDR3: CASSLGTVSTNEKLFF. The DNA for the CDR3 is TGTGCCAGCAGCTTGGGCACAGTGTCAACTAATGAAAAACTGTTTTTT. The J gene is TRBJ1-4, the V gene TRBV5-4; D unclear. V lost 0 bases and J 0 bases, leaving 9 bases between the germline ends. CDR1 and CDR2 (germline): SGHNT, YYREEE (reference sequence). CDR3 length: 16 amino acids.

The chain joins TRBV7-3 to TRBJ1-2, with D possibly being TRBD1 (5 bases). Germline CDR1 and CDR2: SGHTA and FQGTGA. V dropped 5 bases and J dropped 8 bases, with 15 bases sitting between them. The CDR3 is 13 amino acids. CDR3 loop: CASSPTRGEGYTF. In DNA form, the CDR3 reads TGTGCCAGCAGCCCTACAAGGGGTGAAGGCTACACCTTC.

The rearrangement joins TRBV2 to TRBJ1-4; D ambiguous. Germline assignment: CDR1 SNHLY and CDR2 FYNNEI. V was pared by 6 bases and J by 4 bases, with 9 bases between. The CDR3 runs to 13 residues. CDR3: CASRREVNEKLFF. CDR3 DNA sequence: TGTGCCAGCAGGAGGGAAGTTAATGAAAAACTGTTTTTT.